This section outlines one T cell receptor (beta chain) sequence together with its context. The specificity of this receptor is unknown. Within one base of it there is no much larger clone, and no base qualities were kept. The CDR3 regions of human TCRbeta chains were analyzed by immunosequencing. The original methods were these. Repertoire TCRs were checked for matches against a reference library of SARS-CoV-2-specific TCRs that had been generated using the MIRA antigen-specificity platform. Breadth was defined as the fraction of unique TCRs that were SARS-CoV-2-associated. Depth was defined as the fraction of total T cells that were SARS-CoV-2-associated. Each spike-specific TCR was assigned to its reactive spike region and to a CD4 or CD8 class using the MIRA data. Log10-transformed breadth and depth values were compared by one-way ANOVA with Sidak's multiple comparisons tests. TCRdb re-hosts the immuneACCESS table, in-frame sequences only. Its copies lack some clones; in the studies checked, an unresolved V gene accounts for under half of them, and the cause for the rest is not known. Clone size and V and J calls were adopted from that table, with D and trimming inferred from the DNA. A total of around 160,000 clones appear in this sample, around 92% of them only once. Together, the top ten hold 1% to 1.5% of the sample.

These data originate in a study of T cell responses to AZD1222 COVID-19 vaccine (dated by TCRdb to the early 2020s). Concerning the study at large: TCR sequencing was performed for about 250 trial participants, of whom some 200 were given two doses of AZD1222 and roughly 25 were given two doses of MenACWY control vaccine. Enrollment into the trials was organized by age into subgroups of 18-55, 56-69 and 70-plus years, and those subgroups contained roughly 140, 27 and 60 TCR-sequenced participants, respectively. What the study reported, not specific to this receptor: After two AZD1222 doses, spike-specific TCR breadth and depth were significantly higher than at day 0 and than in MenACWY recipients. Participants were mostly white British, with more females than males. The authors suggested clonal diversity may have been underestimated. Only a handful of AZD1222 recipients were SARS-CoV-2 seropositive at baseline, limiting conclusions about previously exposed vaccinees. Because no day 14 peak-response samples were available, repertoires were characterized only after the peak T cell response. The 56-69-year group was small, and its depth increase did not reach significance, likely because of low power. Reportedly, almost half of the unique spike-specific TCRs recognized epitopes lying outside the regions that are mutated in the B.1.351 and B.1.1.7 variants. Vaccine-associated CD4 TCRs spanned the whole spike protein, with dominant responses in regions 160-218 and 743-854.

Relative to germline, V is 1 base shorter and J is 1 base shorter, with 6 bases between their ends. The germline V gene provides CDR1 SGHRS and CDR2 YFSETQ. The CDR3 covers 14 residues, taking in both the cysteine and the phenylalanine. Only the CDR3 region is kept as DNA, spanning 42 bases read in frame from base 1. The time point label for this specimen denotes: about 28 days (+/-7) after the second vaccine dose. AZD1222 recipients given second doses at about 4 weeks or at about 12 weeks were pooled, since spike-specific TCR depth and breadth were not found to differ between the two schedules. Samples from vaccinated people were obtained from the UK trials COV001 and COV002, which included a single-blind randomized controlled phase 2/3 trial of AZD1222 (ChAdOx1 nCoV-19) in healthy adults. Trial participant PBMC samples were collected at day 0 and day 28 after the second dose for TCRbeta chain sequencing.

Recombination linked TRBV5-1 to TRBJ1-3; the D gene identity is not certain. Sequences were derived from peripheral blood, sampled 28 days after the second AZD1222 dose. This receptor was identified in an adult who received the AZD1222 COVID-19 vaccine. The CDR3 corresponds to CASSLTGSGNTIYF. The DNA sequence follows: TGCGCCAGCAGCTTGACGGGGTCTGGAAACACCATATATTTT.